A single sample is the source of the 7 T cell receptor beta chains below, sequenced in a study of T cells after posttransplantation cyclophosphamide. TCRdb's copy holds only in-frame clones and misses some; the assay was immunoSEQ multiplex PCR. Of under 20,000 clones in the sample, about 95% are singletons; the top ten hold around 0.26%. Cells defined as naive were viable CD3+CD4+ or CD3+CD8+ and CCR7+CD45RA+CD45RO-CD95-CD27+CD28+. Material: naive CD4+ T cells sorted from blood. The origin of the receptors is a woman between 50 and 59 years old in good health and a related stem cell transplant donor.

The V and J genes are TRBV19 and TRBJ2-3, with D possibly matching TRBD2 (6 bases). The CDR3 length is 16 residues. Germline CDR1 and CDR2: LNHDA and SQIVND (reference sequence). V was pared by 5 bases and J by 8 bases, with 23 bases between. CDR3 amino acids: CASSPPGTPAGGTQYF. The CDR3 DNA is TGTGCCAGTAGTCCGCCCGGGACCCCCGCCGGGGGTACGCAGTATTTT.

Only one count was recorded for this clone. V is TRBV25-1 and J is TRBJ2-1; 7 bases fit TRBD2. CDR3 length equals 16 residues. Trimming at V came to 6 bases and at J to 0 bases, leaving 8 bases not matched to a gene. Germline loops: CDR1 MGHDK, CDR2 SYGVNS. CDR3 coding DNA: TGTGCCAGCAGGGGGCCTAGCGGCTCCTCCTACAATGAGCAGTTCTTC. It codes for CASRGPSGSSYNEQFF.

This rearrangement joins TRBV7-2 to TRBJ2-1; 9 positions match TRBD2. V was pared by 3 bases and J by 2 bases, with 5 bases of the junction left unmatched. This CDR3 region has 16 residues. Germline V gene data show CDR1 as SGHTA and CDR2 as FQGNSA. The CDR3 protein is CASSFSGSVTYNEQFF. The CDR3 DNA is TGTGCCAGCAGCTTTAGCGGGAGCGTAACCTACAATGAGCAGTTCTTC.

In this sample, this clone turned up once. The CDR3 sequence is CASSLGQGAGYTF. The CDR3, as DNA: TGTGCCAGCAGCTTAGGGCAGGGGGCTGGCTACACCTTC. The gene calls are TRBV7-3 and TRBJ1-2; 8 bases match TRBD1. The CDR3 has 13 residues. Germline trimming cut 2 bases from V and 7 bases from J; bases unmatched to any gene: 3. Germline-derived CDR1 and CDR2 are SGHTA and FQGTGA.

The V call is TRBV5-1, the J call TRBJ2-4, with 8 bases aligning to TRBD2. Germline CDR1 reads SGHRS; CDR2 reads YFSETQ. The CDR3 covers 14 residues. With 0 bases clipped from V and 5 bases from J, the junction kept 1 base outside the gene matches. The chain's CDR3 is CASSLELAENIQYF. In nucleotides, the CDR3 is TGCGCCAGCAGCTTGGAACTAGCGGAAAACATTCAGTACTTC.

The chain couples TRBV7-9 to TRBJ1-2; D is perhaps TRBD1 (5 bases). Trimming cost V 6 bases and J 0 bases, with 20 bases left between them. Per germline, CDR1 SEHNR and CDR2 FQNEAQ (reference sequence). The CDR3 sequence is 17 residues long. The CDR3 nucleotides are TGTGCCAGCAGGGCAGGCAGGGTGGATTTAGCTAACTATGGCTACACCTTC. Protein: CASRAGRVDLANYGYTF.

Turning to this clone: At one of its ends the junction is not consistent with the germline gene, which may arise from a read error. This sequence joins TRBV4-1 and TRBJ2-3; 12 nucleotides align to TRBD2. Germline CDR1 reads MGHRA; CDR2 reads YSYEKL. The CDR3 has 19 residues. Here the CDR3 reads CASSQVKLAGGRWVDAQYF. The CDR3 region has the DNA TGCGCCAGCAGCCAAGTGAAACTAGCGGGAGGCCGTTGGGTAGATGCGCAGTATTTT.